This T cell receptor (beta chain) came from a study of blood T cells in healthy people across ages (dated by TCRdb to the mid-2010s). With regard to the full study: Template switching captured roughly one uniquely barcoded TCR beta cDNA molecule per two T cells in model experiments. The study measured age-related changes in TCR beta repertoire diversity using deep sequencing normalized with unique cDNA molecular identifiers. Donors were grouped into four age groups: young (average roughly 15 years), middle-aged (roughly 40), aged (around 66) and long-lived (approximately 75). Donors of different ages were randomly distributed across sequencing lanes to avoid experimental bias. Using the same blood draw, the study looked at two additional independent replicas of 1 million unique cDNA reads for two donors, one aged 18 to 30 and the other aged 80 or older. Study-level results and caveats: Compared with the aged group, more naive CD4+ T cells, fewer expanded clones and increased TCR diversity were shown by the long-lived group, suggesting age selection. Estimates of total diversity from one million sequenced T cells were regarded as lower bounds and underestimates. As age increased, observed TCR beta diversity per million T cells dropped in a roughly linear way, and a significant reduction was already evident by age roughly 40. Bulk unsorted PBMC profiling prevented conclusive comparison of naive and antigen-experienced compartments. Because the CMV infection status of the donors was unknown, age-related changes in expanded clonotypes may potentially have been confounded. A strong correlation was found between observed TCR beta diversity and the percentage of naive T cells measured by flow cytometry.

Donors were roughly 40 systemically healthy Caucasian individuals from Russia aged about 6 to 100 years. Around 9.7 milliliters of peripheral blood were collected from each donor into EDTA-treated Vacutainer tubes. Ficoll-Paque density-gradient centrifugation was used to isolate PBMCs, with at least 6.5 million per sample. Total RNA was extracted from PBMCs with Trizol reagent, with at least 5.5 micrograms obtained per sample. For every donor, flow cytometry on a PBMC aliquot measured the percentage of naive CD45RAhigh/CD27high T cells. As concerns this clonotype: The antigen it recognizes is unknown. Per-base quality was not reported, and no clone a single base away is much larger than it.

Its CDR3 holds 11 amino acids, cysteine through phenylalanine. The entry retains the CDR3 DNA only, 33 bases that are in frame from base 1. CDR1 and CDR2 (MGHDK, SYGVNS) derive from the germline V gene. Receptor amplification or capture employed 5' RACE. The sequencing machine was an Illumina HiSeq 2500. The second PCR ran for about 6 to 12 cycles and used a J-beta primer mix along with a sample-barcoded 5' primer. Each TCR beta cDNA molecule received a unique molecular identifier from a template-switch 5' adaptor carrying 12 random nucleotides. Each sample yielded at least 2.5 million CDR3-containing paired-end reads. All of the RNA was converted into first-strand cDNA using the Mint cDNA synthesis kit, with a TRBC-specific oligonucleotide serving as the primer. Following uracil-DNA glycosylase treatment, all cDNA underwent a first 18-cycle PCR with the universal primers M1SS and BC2_uni_R. The study's own analysis went as follows. For normalization, 1 million high-quality reads, each with a distinct molecular identifier, were randomly selected from each sample. Reads with shared molecular identifiers were discarded instead of being binned into consensus sequences. MiTCR, set to a Q25 quality threshold and the strictest error-elimination algorithm, was used for CDR3 identification, clonotype clustering and error correction. A nonparametric unseen species model with Euler transformation was used to estimate a lower bound on total TCR beta diversity. The public reads were run again by TCRdb, first through fastp at Q25 and then through MiXCR, and only productive beta chains were kept. Records with the same CDR3 protein are collapsed into one entry carrying the most frequent genes and DNA. These V and J calls derive from TCRdb rather than the authors' analysis. Counted in this sample were 800,000 or so distinct CDR3 sequences; around 68% of them appeared once. The top ten clones comprise roughly 26% of the sample.

This chain joins TRBV25-1 to TRBJ2-4; matching of 5 bases hints at TRBD2 as the D gene. The DNA end favors TRBJ2-7, so the J call may be wrong. This clonotype was obtained from a man aged 25-40 years in good health. Specimen: blood. The DNA sequence follows: TGTGCCAGCAAGGGCGGAGGCGAGCAGTACTTC. Its coded protein is CASKGGGEQYF.